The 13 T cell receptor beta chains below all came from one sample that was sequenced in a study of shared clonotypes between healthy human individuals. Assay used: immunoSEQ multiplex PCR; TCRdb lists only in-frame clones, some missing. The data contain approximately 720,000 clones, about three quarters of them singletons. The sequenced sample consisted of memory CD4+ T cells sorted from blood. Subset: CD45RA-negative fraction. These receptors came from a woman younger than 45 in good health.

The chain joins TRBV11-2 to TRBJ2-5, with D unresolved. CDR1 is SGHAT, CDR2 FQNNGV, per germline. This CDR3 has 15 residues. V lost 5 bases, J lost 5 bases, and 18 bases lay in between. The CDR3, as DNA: TGTGCCAGCAGCCCCCTGAGACGGATTGGGGAGACCCAGTACTTC. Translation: CASSPLRRIGETQYF.

The CDR3 sequence: CASSPLAGTDTEAFF. The CDR3 DNA reads as TGTGCCAGCTCCCCCCTGGCAGGGACCGACACTGAAGCTTTCTTT. The genes are TRBV18 and TRBJ1-1; TRBD1 might be the D (5 bases). Trimming shortened V by 6 bases and J by 3 bases, and 17 bases separated the two germline ends. Germline V lookup: CDR1 KGHSH, CDR2 LQKENI. The CDR3 spans 15 residues.

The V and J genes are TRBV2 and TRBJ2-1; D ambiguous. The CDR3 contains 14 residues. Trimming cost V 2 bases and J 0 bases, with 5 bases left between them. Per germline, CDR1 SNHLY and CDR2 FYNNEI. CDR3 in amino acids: CASSEKNSYNEQFF. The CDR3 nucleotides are TGTGCCAGCAGTGAAAAAAACTCCTACAATGAGCAGTTCTTC.

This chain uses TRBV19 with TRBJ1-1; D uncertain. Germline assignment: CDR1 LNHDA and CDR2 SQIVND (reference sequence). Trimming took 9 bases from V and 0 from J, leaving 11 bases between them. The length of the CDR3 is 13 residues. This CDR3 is CASLRGMNTEAFF. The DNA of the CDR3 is TGTGCCAGCCTGCGTGGGATGAACACTGAAGCTTTCTTT.

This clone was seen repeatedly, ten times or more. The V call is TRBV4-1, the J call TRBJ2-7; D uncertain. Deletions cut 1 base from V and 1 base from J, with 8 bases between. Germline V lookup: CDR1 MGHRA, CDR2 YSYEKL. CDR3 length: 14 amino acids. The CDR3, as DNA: TGCGCCAGCAGCCAAGCCGAGGCGTCCTACGAGCAGTACTTC. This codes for CASSQAEASYEQYF.

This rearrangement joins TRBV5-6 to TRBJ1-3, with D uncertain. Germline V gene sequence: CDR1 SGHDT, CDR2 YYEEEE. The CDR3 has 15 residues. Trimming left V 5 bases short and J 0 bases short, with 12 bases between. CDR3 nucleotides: TGTGCCAGCAGATCCGGCCGGAGCTCTGGAAACACCATATATTTT. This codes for CASRSGRSSGNTIYF.

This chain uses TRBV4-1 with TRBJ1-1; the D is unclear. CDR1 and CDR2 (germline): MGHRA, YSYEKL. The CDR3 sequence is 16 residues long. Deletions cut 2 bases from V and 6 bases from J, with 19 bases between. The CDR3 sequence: CASSQTFTGLWAEAFF. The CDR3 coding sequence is TGCGCCAGCAGCCAAACCTTCACCGGCCTTTGGGCTGAAGCTTTCTTT.

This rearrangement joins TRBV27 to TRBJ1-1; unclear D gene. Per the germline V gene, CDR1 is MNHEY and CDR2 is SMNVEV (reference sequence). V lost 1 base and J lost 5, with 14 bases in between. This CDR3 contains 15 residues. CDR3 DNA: TGTGCCAGCAGTTTATGGTATGTTGGTGGGACTGAAGCTTTCTTT. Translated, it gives CASSLWYVGGTEAFF.

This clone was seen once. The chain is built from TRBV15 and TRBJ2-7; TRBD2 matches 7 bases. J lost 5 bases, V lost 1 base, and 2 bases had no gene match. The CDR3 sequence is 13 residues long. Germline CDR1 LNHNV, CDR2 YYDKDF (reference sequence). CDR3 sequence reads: CATSRGGGNEQYF. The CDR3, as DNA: TGTGCCACCAGCAGAGGGGGGGGTAACGAGCAGTACTTC.

Here the CDR3 DNA reads TGTGCCAGCAGGGTGCCTGGGGGAGATACGCAGTATTTT. Translation gives CASRVPGGDTQYF. The V call is TRBV6-5, the J call TRBJ2-3, with D perhaps matching TRBD1 or TRBD2 (5 bases each). The CDR3 is 13 residues long. Germline assignment: CDR1 MNHEY and CDR2 SVGAGI. Trimming took off 6 bases at V and 5 bases at J, with 12 bases between the two ends.

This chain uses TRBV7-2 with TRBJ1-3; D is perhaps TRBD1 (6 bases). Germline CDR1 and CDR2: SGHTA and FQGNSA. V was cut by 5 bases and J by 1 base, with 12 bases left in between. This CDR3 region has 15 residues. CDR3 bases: TGTGCCAGCAGCCTGACCGGGACATCTGGAAACACCATATATTTT. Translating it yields CASSLTGTSGNTIYF.

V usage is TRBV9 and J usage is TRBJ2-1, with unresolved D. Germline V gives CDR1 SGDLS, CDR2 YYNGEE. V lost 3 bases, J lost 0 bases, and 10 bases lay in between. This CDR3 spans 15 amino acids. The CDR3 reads CASSAGVSSYNEQFF. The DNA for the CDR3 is TGTGCCAGCAGCGCCGGCGTGAGCTCCTACAATGAGCAGTTCTTC. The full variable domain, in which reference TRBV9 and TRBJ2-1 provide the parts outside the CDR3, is DSGVTQTPKHLITATGQRVTLRCSPRSGDLSVYWYQQSLDQGLQFLIQYYNGEERAKGNILERFSAQQFPDLHSELNLSSLELGDSALYFCASSAGVSSYNEQFFGPGTRLTVL.

CDR3 sequence reads: CASSSAGTGAYEQYF. The CDR3 DNA is TGTGCCAGCAGTTCCGCCGGGACAGGGGCCTACGAGCAGTACTTC. The chain carries TRBV6-6 and TRBJ2-7; 10 bases match TRBD1. Per the germline V gene, CDR1 is MNHNY and CDR2 is SVGAGI (reference sequence). Losses at the gene ends were 4 bases for V and 2 bases for J; bases not matched to a gene: 5. The CDR3 has 15 amino acids.